This entry is about one TCR beta chain. The antigen remains unidentified. This sample is drawn from a study of vaccination and CD4 T cells after COVID-19. Study in general: No peptide, an HIV-1 Nef pool, or a CEFX pool was what each control culture received.

The CDR3 is 15 residues long. Between the trimmed V and J ends, which lost 1 base and 1 base, there was a span of 8 bases. Germline values: CDR1 SGHTA, CDR2 FQGNSA. Treatment denoted: 10-day PBMC culture with coronavirus spike peptide pools or control peptides (ViraFEST assay). Both day 3 and day 7 involved replacing half of the medium with fresh IL-2 medium. Sequencing of the DNA from cultured CD4+ T cells was carried out with the Oncomine TCR Beta short-read assay. DNA came from CD4+ T cells after culture. TCRdb re-analysed the PCR reads in MiXCR, keeping a single row per CDR3 protein. The table includes more than 20,000 distinct CDR3 sequences, roughly 42% detected once.

The sequence was collected from a human donor who had recovered from COVID-19. The rearrangement joins TRBV7-2 to TRBJ2-1, with D uncertain. Sequencing was performed on CD4+ T cells from blood, cultured in vitro. CDR3 region: CASSLGAASYNEQFF. The CDR3 nucleotides read TGTGCCAGCAGCTTAGGGGCGGCTTCCTACAATGAGCAGTTCTTC.